The entry that follows covers one T cell receptor beta chain sequence. The antigen is not known. A read error may be the cause here, since a much bigger clone is one base away. This likely comes from a read error, as the CDR3 has no conserved phenylalanine or tryptophan at its end. V was cut by 7 bases and J by 0 bases, with 19 bases left in between. Germline CDR1 reads MNHEY; CDR2 reads SVGEGT. This CDR3 contains 16 residues. Arm-PCR with iRepertoire HTBI primers amplified the CDR3 regions for these TCR beta libraries. TCRdb reanalysed the multiplex PCR reads using MiXCR and keeps one entry per CDR3 protein. The data hold about 470,000 distinct CDR3 sequences, with roughly 21% observed a single time. The data are from a study of regulatory T cells in long-lasting Graves disease. Study as a whole: By definition, persistent Graves' disease involved antithyroid drugs for over 5 years alongside positive TSH receptor antibodies.

Time point here: persistent/refractory GD, antithyroid drugs over 5 years with positive TRAb. Extracted PBMC RNA gave rise to the TCR library. Patients with Graves' disease were diagnosed by American Thyroid Association guidelines. Study-wide findings and caveats: Relative to newly diagnosed Graves' patients, persistent ones had lower TCR diversity. Whereas new patients shared about 980 public clonotypes, persistent patients shared more, at about 2,700.

The starting material was peripheral blood mononuclear cells (PBMCs), obtained when the disease was refractory, from a patient treated with antithyroid drugs. The chain joins TRBV6-2 or TRBV6-3 to TRBJ2-7, with D tentatively TRBD1 or TRBD2 (5 bases each). This TCR came from a female donor with Graves disease. CDR3 coding DNA: TGTGCCAGCATTCCCCACCCGGGACCCGTCTCCTACGAGCAGTACCTC. Translation: CASIPHPGPVSYEQYL.